This T cell receptor (beta chain) was sequenced for a study of shared clonotypes between healthy human individuals. The germline gives CDR1 SGHRS, CDR2 YFSETQ. With V trimmed by 2 bases and J by 1 base, 11 bases remained unmatched. This CDR3 contains 17 residues. Repertoires were generated with immunoSEQ multiplex PCR, while TCRdb's copy carries only in-frame clones and drops some. The sample lists about 670,000 clones, roughly 70% occurring once. The specimen was memory CD4+ T cells sorted from blood. This sample's subset: CD45RA-negative fraction. The rearrangement links TRBV5-1 to TRBJ2-7; 8 bases match TRBD1. This TCR was recovered from a woman aged 25 to 39 in good health. The CDR3, as DNA: TGCGCCAGCAGCTTCACAGGGGGTATGGGAAGGTCCTACGAGCAGTACTTC. Its translation is CASSFTGGMGRSYEQYF.